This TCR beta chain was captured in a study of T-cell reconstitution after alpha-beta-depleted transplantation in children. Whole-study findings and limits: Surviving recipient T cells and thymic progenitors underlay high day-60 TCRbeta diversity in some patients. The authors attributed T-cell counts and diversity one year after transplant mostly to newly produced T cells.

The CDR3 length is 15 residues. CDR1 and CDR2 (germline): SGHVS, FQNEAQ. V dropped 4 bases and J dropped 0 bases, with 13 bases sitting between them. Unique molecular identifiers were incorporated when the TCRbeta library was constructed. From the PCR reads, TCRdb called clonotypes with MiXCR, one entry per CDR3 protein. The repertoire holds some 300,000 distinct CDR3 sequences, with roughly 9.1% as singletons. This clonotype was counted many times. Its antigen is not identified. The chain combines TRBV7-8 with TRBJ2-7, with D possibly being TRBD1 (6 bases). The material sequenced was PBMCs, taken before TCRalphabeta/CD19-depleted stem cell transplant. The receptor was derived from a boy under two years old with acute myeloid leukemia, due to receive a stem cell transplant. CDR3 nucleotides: TGTGCCAGCAGCTCGACAACAGGGACCTCCTACGAGCAGTACTTC. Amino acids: CASSSTTGTSYEQYF. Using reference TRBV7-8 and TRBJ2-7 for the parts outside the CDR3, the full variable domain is GAGVSQSPRYKVAKRGQDVALRCDPISGHVSLFWYQQALGQGPEFLTYFQNEAQLDKSGLPSDRFFAERPEGSVSTLKIQRTQQEDSAVYLCASSSTTGTSYEQYFGPGTRLTVT.